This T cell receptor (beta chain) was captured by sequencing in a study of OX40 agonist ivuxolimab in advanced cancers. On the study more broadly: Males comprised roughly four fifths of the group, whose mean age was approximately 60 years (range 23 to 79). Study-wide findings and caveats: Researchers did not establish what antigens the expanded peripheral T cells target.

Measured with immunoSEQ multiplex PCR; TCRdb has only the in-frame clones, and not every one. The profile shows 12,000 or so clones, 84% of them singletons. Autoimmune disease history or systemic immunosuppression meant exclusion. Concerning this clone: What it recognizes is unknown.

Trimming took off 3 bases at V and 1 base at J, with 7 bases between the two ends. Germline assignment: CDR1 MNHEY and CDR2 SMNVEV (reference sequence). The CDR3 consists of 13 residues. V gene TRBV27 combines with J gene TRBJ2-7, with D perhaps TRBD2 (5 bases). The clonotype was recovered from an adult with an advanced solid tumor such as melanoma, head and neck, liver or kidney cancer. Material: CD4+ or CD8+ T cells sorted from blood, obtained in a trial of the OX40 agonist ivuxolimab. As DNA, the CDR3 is TGTGCCAGCAGTTTCGGGGTTTCCTACGAGCAGTACTTC. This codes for CASSFGVSYEQYF.